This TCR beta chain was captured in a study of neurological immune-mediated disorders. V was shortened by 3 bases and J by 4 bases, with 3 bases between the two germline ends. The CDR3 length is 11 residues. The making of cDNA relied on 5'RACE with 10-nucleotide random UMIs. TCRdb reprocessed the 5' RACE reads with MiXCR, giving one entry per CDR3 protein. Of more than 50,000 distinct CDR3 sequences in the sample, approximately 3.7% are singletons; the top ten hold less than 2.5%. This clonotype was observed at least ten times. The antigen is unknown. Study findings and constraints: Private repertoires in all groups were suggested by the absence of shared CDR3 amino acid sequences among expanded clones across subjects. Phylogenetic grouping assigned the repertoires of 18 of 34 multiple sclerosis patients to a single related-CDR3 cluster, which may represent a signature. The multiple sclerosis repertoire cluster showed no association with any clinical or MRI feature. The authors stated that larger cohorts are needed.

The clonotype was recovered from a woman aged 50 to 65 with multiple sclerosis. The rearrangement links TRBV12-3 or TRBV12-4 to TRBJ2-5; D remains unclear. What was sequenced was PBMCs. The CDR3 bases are TGTGCCAGCAGTTTGCGAGAGACCCAGTACTTC. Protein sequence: CASSLRETQYF.